A single sample gave rise to the 22 T cell receptor beta chains below, sequenced in a study of T cells after yellow fever vaccination. TCRdb re-analysed the 5' RACE reads in MiXCR, keeping a single row per CDR3 protein. The table includes over 110,000 distinct CDR3 sequences, 7% to 9% detected once. The material was CD4+ T cells sorted from PBMCs, obtained 5 days after the yellow fever booster vaccination. These receptors came from a man under 40 who received the YFV17D yellow fever vaccine.

In its sample, this clonotype was seen many times. CDR3 coding DNA: TGTGCCAGCAGCCTCGACACCCTCACCGGGGAGCTGTTTTTT. Amino acids: CASSLDTLTGELFF. The rearrangement joins TRBV7-9 to TRBJ2-2; D gene unclear. V gave up 5 bases and J gave up 4 bases, with 11 bases separating them. Germline lookup yields CDR1 SEHNR and CDR2 FQNEAQ (reference sequence). There are 14 residues in the CDR3.

The chain employs TRBV5-4 and TRBJ1-3, with D unresolved. This CDR3 is 15 amino acids long. CDR1 and CDR2 from the germline V gene are SGHNT and YYREEE (reference sequence). Deletions cut 2 bases from V and 5 bases from J, with 14 bases between. The CDR3 sequence: CASSLEGGRRNTIYF. The CDR3 region has the DNA TGTGCCAGCAGCTTAGAGGGAGGCCGGAGAAACACCATATATTTT.

The chain joins TRBV5-1 to TRBJ1-1, with no clear D. Trimming took 2 bases from V and 1 from J, leaving 6 bases between them. Germline values: CDR1 SGHRS, CDR2 YFSETQ. CDR3 length: 13 residues. CDR3 loop: CASSLFRNTEAFF. In DNA form, the CDR3 reads TGCGCCAGCAGCTTATTCCGGAACACTGAAGCTTTCTTT. Full variable domain (missing parts from reference TRBV5-1 and TRBJ1-1): KAGVTQTPRYLIKTRGQQVTLSCSPISGHRSVSWYQQTPGQGLQFLFEYFSETQRNKGNFPGRFSGRQFSNSRSEMNVSTLELGDSALYLCASSLFRNTEAFFGQGTRLTVV.

This clonotype was seen at least ten times. This chain uses TRBV27 with TRBJ2-5; the match to TRBD2 covers 10 bases. The CDR3 is 18 residues long. Trimming cost V 5 bases and J 5 bases; bases outside gene matches: 17. Germline CDR1 is MNHEY and CDR2 is SMNVEV (reference sequence). DNA of the CDR3: TGTGCCAGCAGTCCAAGACTGGGACTAGCGCCGCTCGGGGAGACCCAGTACTTC. Its translation is CASSPRLGLAPLGETQYF.

This clonotype has ten or more counts. The CDR3 is CSALAGGPYNEQFF. For the CDR3, the DNA is TGCAGTGCTTTAGCGGGAGGTCCATACAATGAGCAGTTCTTC. The chain recombines TRBV20-1 with TRBJ2-1; 10 nucleotides align to TRBD2. The CDR3 sequence is 14 residues long. Germline CDR1 DFQATT, CDR2 SNEGSKA (reference sequence). After removal of 5 bases from V and 4 bases from J, the junction contained 5 bases not matched to a gene.

This clonotype was counted many times. The rearrangement links TRBV12-5 to TRBJ2-5; TRBD2 aligns across 10 bases. V was pared by 6 bases and J by 0 bases, with 4 bases of the junction left unmatched. The CDR3 consists of 15 residues. The germline CDR1 and CDR2 sequences are LGHNT and FRNRAP. The CDR3 coding sequence is TGTGCTAGTGGCGTAGGGACTAGCGACCAAGAGACCCAGTACTTC. Translated, it gives CASGVGTSDQETQYF.

This clonotype was counted at least ten times. The chain is built from TRBV2 and TRBJ2-7; tentatively, D is TRBD1 (5 bases). This CDR3 has 13 residues. Deletions cut 10 bases from V and 4 bases from J, with 17 bases between. The germline V gene encodes CDR1 SNHLY and CDR2 FYNNEI. Here the CDR3 reads CATRAVSEYEQYF. CDR3 sequence (DNA): TGTGCCACCAGGGCCGTTTCTGAGTACGAGCAGTACTTC.

J is TRBJ2-1 and V is TRBV6-2 or TRBV6-3; TRBD2 aligns across 9 bases. This CDR3 has 14 amino acids. From germline, CDR1 is MNHEY and CDR2 SVGEGT. The V segment lost 4 bases and the J segment 9 bases; nucleotides outside the gene matches: 7. CDR3 nucleotides: TGTGCCAGCAGTTCGACTAGCGGAGGGGGTGAGCAGTTCTTC. This translates into CASSSTSGGGEQFF.

This clonotype was seen repeatedly, ten times or more. The V call is TRBV7-2, the J call TRBJ1-1; D ambiguous. Germline values: CDR1 SGHTA, CDR2 FQGNSA. CDR3 length equals 13 residues. The V end lost 4 bases, the J end lost 6 bases, and 12 bases lay between the germline ends. The CDR3 DNA follows: TGTGCCAGCAGCTCACAAAATTTAGCTGAAGCTTTCTTT. Translating gives CASSSQNLAEAFF. The entire variable domain, with the rest obtained from reference TRBV7-2 and TRBJ1-1, is as follows: GAGVSQSPSNKVTEKGKDVELRCDPISGHTALYWYRQSLGQGLEFLIYFQGNSAPDKSGLPSDRFSAERTGGSVSTLTIQRTQQEDSAVYLCASSSQNLAEAFFGQGTRLTVV.

On this clonotype: A clone one base away is much larger, so this may be a read error. The genes are TRBV12-5 and TRBJ1-2; TRBD1 agrees at 7 bases. The CDR3 is 15 residues long. Germline V gives CDR1 LGHNT, CDR2 FRNRAP. CDR3 in amino acids: CSSATGTDIHYGYTF. In DNA, the CDR3 is TGTTCTAGTGCCACTGGGACAGACATTCACTATGGCTACACCTTC. Looking up the rest from reference TRBV12-5 and TRBJ1-2 gives the full variable domain: DARVTQTPRHKVTEMGQEVTMRCQPILGHNTVFWYRQTMMQGLELLAYFRNRAPLDDSGMPKDRFSAEMPDATLATLKIQPSEPRDSAVYFCSSATGTDIHYGYTFGSGTRLTVV.

At least ten counts were recorded for this clonotype. The J gene is TRBJ1-1, the V gene TRBV19; D might be TRBD1 (5 bases). This CDR3 has 18 residues. Germline CDR1 reads LNHDA; CDR2 reads SQIVND (reference sequence). Trimming removed 1 base at V and 1 base at J, with 19 bases between. The CDR3 loop is CASSIAAAGQGRNTEAFF. CDR3 sequence (DNA): TGTGCCAGTAGTATAGCCGCCGCCGGGCAGGGTCGGAACACTGAAGCTTTCTTT.

This clonotype showed up many times. The chain carries TRBV29-1 and TRBJ1-1; TRBD1 matches 11 bases. Germline V gene lookup returns CDR1 SQVTM and CDR2 ANQGSEA. CDR3 size: 12 residues. With V trimmed by 7 bases and J by 5 bases, 3 bases remained unmatched. DNA of the CDR3: TGCAGCGCCTGGGACAGGGGGACTGAAGCTTTCTTT. Its translation: CSAWDRGTEAFF.

This clonotype was recorded at least ten times. The chain links TRBV7-2 to TRBJ2-3, with TRBD1 matching 7 bases. The CDR3 is 15 residues long. V shed 4 bases and J 0 bases; nucleotides not matched to a gene: 4. The germline V gene encodes CDR1 SGHTA and CDR2 FQGNSA. The CDR3 DNA reads as TGTGCCAGCAGCTCCTGGACAGGAAGCACAGATACGCAGTATTTT. Translating it yields CASSSWTGSTDTQYF.

This clonotype was seen a few times. The chain employs TRBV18 and TRBJ2-5; 9 positions agree with TRBD2. CDR3 size: 16 residues. CDR1 and CDR2 from the germline V gene are KGHSH and LQKENI. The V segment lost 2 bases and the J segment 4 bases; nucleotides outside the gene matches: 8. The CDR3 protein is CASSPRTSSGIETQYF. CDR3 nucleotides: TGTGCCAGCTCACCAAGGACATCTAGCGGGATAGAGACCCAGTACTTC.

The CDR3 nucleotides are TGTGCCAGCTCATCTCAGGCGACCGGGGAGCTGTTTTTT. Encoded protein: CASSSQATGELFF. V and J are TRBV18 and TRBJ2-2; D is unresolved. The germline gives CDR1 KGHSH, CDR2 LQKENI. Trimming took off 5 bases at V and 5 bases at J, with 9 bases between the two ends. The CDR3 runs 13 residues.

The chain joins TRBV10-3 to TRBJ1-4, with D possibly being TRBD1 (6 bases). This CDR3 region has 14 residues. CDR1 and CDR2 (germline): ENHRY, SYGVKD. V shed 7 bases and J shed 4 bases, with 13 bases lying between them. The DNA for the CDR3 is TGTGCCATCATCCTGGACAGCGATAATGAAAAACTGTTTTTT. Encoded protein: CAIILDSDNEKLFF.

This clonotype was recorded at least ten times. This sequence joins TRBV28 and TRBJ2-2; D unclear. The CDR3 is 12 amino acids. Germline lookup yields CDR1 MDHEN and CDR2 SYDVKM. V lost 6 bases to trimming and J lost 2 bases, with 4 bases between them. The CDR3 loop is CASSINTGELFF. In nucleotides, the CDR3 is TGTGCCAGCAGCATTAACACCGGGGAGCTGTTTTTT. Variable domain in full (rest from reference TRBV28 and TRBJ2-2): DVKVTQSSRYLVKRTGEKVFLECVQDMDHENMFWYRQDPGLGLRLIYFSYDVKMKEKGDIPEGYSVSREKKERFSLILESASTNQTSMYLCASSINTGELFFGEGSRLTVL.

This clonotype was detected a few times. This chain links TRBV20-1 with TRBJ1-2, with 9 bases that match TRBD1. V lost 5 bases and J lost 4; bases outside the gene matches: 11. Germline V gene data show CDR1 as DFQATT and CDR2 as SNEGSKA (reference sequence). The CDR3 extends over 15 amino acids. As DNA, the CDR3 is TGCAGTGCTTACACTCCGGGACAGGGTGGCTATGGCTACACCTTC. Residues: CSAYTPGQGGYGYTF.

This clonotype showed up many times. The J gene is TRBJ2-2, the V gene TRBV5-4; D possibly corresponds to TRBD1 (6 bases). The CDR3 runs 16 residues. The V end lost 4 bases, the J end lost 1 base, and 14 bases lay between the germline ends. The germline CDR1 and CDR2 sequences are SGHNT and YYREEE (reference sequence). CDR3 loop: CASSGTGNRNTGELFF. The DNA of the CDR3 is TGTGCCAGCAGCGGCACAGGGAATCGGAACACCGGGGAGCTGTTTTTT.

This clonotype occurred many times. The rearrangement links TRBV3-1 to TRBJ1-4, with D unresolved. Germline V gives CDR1 LGHDT, CDR2 YNNKEL (reference sequence). The ends were cut back, 2 bases at V and 5 bases at J, with 9 bases in the middle. The CDR3 is 14 amino acids. The CDR3 reads CASSQSVANEKLFF. Written as DNA, the CDR3 is TGTGCCAGCAGCCAATCCGTGGCGAATGAAAAACTGTTTTTT.

The table lists this clonotype with many counts. The rearrangement joins TRBV29-1 to TRBJ2-2; D might be TRBD2 (5 bases). The CDR3 consists of 12 residues. CDR1 and CDR2 from the germline V gene are SQVTM and ANQGSEA. The CDR3 bases are TGCGGAAATACTAGAAGCATCGGGGAGCTGTTTTTT. It translates to CGNTRSIGELFF.

This clonotype appeared many times. The chain carries TRBV6-1 and TRBJ2-3, with TRBD2 identical over 7 bases. V lost 7 bases, J lost 1 base, and 5 bases stayed unmatched. The CDR3 sequence is 14 residues long. The germline gives CDR1 MNHNS, CDR2 SASEGT. The CDR3 bases are TGTGCCAGCATCGACCTAGCGGGCACAGATACGCAGTATTTT. Its protein is CASIDLAGTDTQYF.